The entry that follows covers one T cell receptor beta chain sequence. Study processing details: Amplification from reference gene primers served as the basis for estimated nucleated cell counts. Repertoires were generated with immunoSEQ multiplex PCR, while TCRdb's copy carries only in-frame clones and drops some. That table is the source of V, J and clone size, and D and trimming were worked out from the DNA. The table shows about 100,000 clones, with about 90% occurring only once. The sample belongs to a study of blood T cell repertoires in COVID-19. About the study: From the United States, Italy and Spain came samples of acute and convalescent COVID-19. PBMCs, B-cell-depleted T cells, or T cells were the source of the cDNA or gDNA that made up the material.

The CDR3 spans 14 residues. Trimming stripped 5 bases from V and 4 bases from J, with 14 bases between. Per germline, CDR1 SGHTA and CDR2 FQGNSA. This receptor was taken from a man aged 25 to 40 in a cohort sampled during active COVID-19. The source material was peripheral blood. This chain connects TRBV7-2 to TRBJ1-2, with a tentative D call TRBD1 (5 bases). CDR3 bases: TGTGCCAGCAGCCAGGTGGGGGGACCCTATGGCTACACCTTC. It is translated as CASSQVGGPYGYTF.